One and the same sample provided the 12 T cell receptor beta chains below, sequenced in a study of response to subunit inactivated influenza vaccine (dated by TCRdb to the late 2010s). Taken with the paper, the label for time point translates to: approximately 40 days after influenza vaccine administration. Libraries were built with RT-PCR. Sequencing took place on an Illumina HiSeq 2500. Through fastp at Q25 and MiXCR, TCRdb rebuilt clones from the public reads, retaining in-frame beta chains. Each entry merges the rows of one CDR3 protein and shows their most common DNA and genes. Within this sample are some 160,000 distinct CDR3 sequences, with under 13% of them counted one time only. The top ten constitute under 15% of the sample. Sequencing used non-naive T cells sorted from PBMCs, obtained about 40 days after vaccination. Per the publication, the cell subset or site label means: memory T cell fraction. These receptors were collected from a man aged 45-65 years who received an inactivated influenza vaccine. Donor details come from another sample of the same person, matched by shared clones.

Ten or more counts support this clonotype. This chain uses TRBV18 with TRBJ2-7; D may be TRBD1 (5 bases). The germline V gene encodes CDR1 KGHSH and CDR2 LQKENI. This CDR3 is built from 12 residues. Trimming cost V 3 bases and J 5 bases, with 8 bases left between them. The CDR3 DNA follows: TGTGCCAGCTCACCGCCAGGGAACGAGCAGTACTTC. This gives the protein CASSPPGNEQYF.

In DNA form, the CDR3 reads TGTGCCAGTACCTCCCAGGGCAACTATGGCTACACCTTC. Amino acids: CASTSQGNYGYTF. The rearrangement uses TRBV19 and TRBJ1-2, with D possibly being TRBD1 (5 bases). CDR3 size: 13 residues. With 7 bases removed from V and 2 bases from J, the gap between germline ends came to 11 bases. The germline gives CDR1 LNHDA, CDR2 SQIVND (reference sequence).

This clonotype occurred a few times. V usage is TRBV15 and J usage is TRBJ2-3, with a tentative D call TRBD1 (6 bases). Trimming removed 3 bases at V and 0 bases at J, with 16 bases between. CDR3 length equals 17 residues. Germline CDR1 LNHNV, CDR2 YYDKDF (reference sequence). In DNA, the CDR3 is TGTGCCACCAGCAGGGCGCCGGACAGATCTAGCACAGATACGCAGTATTTT. It specifies CATSRAPDRSSTDTQYF.

This sequence joins TRBV4-3 and TRBJ2-1; tentatively, D is TRBD2 (5 bases). Germline CDR1 LGHNA, CDR2 YSLEER. V lost 0 bases and J 4 bases, leaving 13 bases between the germline ends. This CDR3 region has 16 residues. This CDR3 reads CASSQDRRTGYNEQFF. As DNA, the CDR3 is TGCGCCAGCAGCCAAGATAGGAGGACTGGTTACAATGAGCAGTTCTTC.

This clonotype was counted at least ten times. This chain uses TRBV6-1 with TRBJ2-1; D might be TRBD1 (6 bases). This CDR3 contains 16 residues. Germline lookup yields CDR1 MNHNS and CDR2 SASEGT. V lost 5 bases and J lost 13, with 27 bases in between. In DNA form, the CDR3 reads TGTGCCAGCAGTACCCGGCGCAGGGGTCAACCCTTTGACCAGTTCTTC. Encoded protein: CASSTRRRGQPFDQFF.

This clonotype was picked up many times. This chain connects TRBV7-2 to TRBJ2-2; TRBD2 matches at 9 bases. Germline values: CDR1 SGHTA, CDR2 FQGNSA. Trimming removed 3 bases from V and 6 bases from J; junction bases left unmatched: 5. This CDR3 spans 15 amino acids. CDR3 DNA: TGTGCCAGCAGCTTCACGACTAGCGGTGCCGGGGAGCTGTTTTTT. Protein product: CASSFTTSGAGELFF. Looking up the rest from reference TRBV7-2 and TRBJ2-2 gives the full variable domain: GAGVSQSPSNKVTEKGKDVELRCDPISGHTALYWYRQSLGQGLEFLIYFQGNSAPDKSGLPSDRFSAERTGGSVSTLTIQRTQQEDSAVYLCASSFTTSGAGELFFGEGSRLTVL.

The table lists this clonotype with a few counts. The chain uses TRBV28 and TRBJ2-7, with D perhaps TRBD2 (5 bases). This CDR3 comprises 13 residues. Germline V CDR1 and CDR2: MDHEN, SYDVKM. V shed 10 bases and J shed 3 bases, with 16 bases lying between them. CDR3 in DNA: TGTGCCACCGGGATTCCACCCAGCTACGAGCAGTACTTC. It is translated as CATGIPPSYEQYF.

The chain is built from TRBV6-5 and TRBJ2-2, with D possibly TRBD2 on 6 matching bases. Germline lookup yields CDR1 MNHEY and CDR2 SVGAGI. The ends were cut back, 0 bases at V and 4 bases at J, with 15 bases in the middle. CDR3 length equals 17 residues. The CDR3 protein is CASSYSRQRVPTGELFF. Written as DNA, the CDR3 is TGTGCCAGCAGTTACTCGCGTCAGCGGGTGCCCACCGGGGAGCTGTTTTTT.

The chain uses TRBV15 and TRBJ1-5; D gene uncertain. Germline V gene data show CDR1 as LNHNV and CDR2 as YYDKDF (reference sequence). CDR3 length: 15 residues. Trimming pared 1 base from V and 5 bases from J, leaving 12 bases between. DNA for the CDR3: TGTGCCACCAGCAGAGGTGGCATCACGTATCAGCCCCAGCATTTT. It translates to CATSRGGITYQPQHF.

This clonotype was detected only a few times. This chain links TRBV7-2 with TRBJ1-3; no definite D call. The CDR3 spans 15 residues. Germline V gene data show CDR1 as SGHTA and CDR2 as FQGNSA. Deletions cut 1 base from V and 2 bases from J, with 9 bases between. CDR3 amino acids: CASSLVSGTGNTIYF. CDR3 in DNA: TGTGCCAGCAGCTTAGTTTCGGGGACTGGAAACACCATATATTTT.

A few counts support this clonotype. This chain connects TRBV12-3 or TRBV12-4 to TRBJ1-2; D remains unclear. The ends were cut back, 2 bases at V and 7 bases at J, with 14 bases in the middle. CDR3 length equals 14 residues. The CDR3 region is CASSLLLRASGYTF. For the CDR3, the DNA is TGTGCCAGCAGTTTACTTTTAAGGGCGTCTGGCTACACCTTC.

The rearrangement uses TRBV6-4 and TRBJ2-2; D is possibly TRBD2 (5 bases). Germline-derived CDR1 and CDR2 are MRHNA and SNTAGT. Trimming pared 7 bases from V and 0 bases from J, leaving 12 bases between. The CDR3 extends over 15 amino acids. The chain's CDR3 is CASKREFANTGELFF. The CDR3 nucleotides are TGTGCCAGCAAGAGGGAGTTCGCGAACACCGGGGAGCTGTTTTTT.